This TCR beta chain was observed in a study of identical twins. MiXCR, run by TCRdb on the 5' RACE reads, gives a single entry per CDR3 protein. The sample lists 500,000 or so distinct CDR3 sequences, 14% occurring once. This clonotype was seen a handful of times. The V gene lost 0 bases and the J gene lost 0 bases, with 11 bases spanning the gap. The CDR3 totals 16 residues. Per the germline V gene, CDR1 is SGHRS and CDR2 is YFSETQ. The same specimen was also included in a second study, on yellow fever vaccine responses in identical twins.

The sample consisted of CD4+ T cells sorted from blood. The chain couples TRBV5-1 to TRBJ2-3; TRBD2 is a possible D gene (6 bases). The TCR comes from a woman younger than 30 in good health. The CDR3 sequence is CASSLESRGSTDTQYF. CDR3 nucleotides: TGCGCCAGCAGCTTGGAATCCCGGGGGAGCACAGATACGCAGTATTTT. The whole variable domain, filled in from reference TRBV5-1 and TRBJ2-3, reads KAGVTQTPRYLIKTRGQQVTLSCSPISGHRSVSWYQQTPGQGLQFLFEYFSETQRNKGNFPGRFSGRQFSNSRSEMNVSTLELGDSALYLCASSLESRGSTDTQYFGPGTRLTVL.